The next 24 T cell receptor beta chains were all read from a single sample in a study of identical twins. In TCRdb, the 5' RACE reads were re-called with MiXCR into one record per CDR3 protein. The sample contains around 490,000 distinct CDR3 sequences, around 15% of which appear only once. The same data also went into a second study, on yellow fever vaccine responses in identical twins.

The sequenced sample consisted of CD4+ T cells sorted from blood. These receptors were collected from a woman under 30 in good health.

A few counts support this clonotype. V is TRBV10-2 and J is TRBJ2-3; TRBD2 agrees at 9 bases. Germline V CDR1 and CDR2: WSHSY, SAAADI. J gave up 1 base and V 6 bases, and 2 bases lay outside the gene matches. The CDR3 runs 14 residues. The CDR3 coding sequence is TGCGCCAGCAGGGAGCGGGGGGGCACAGATACGCAGTATTTT. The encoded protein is CASRERGGTDTQYF.

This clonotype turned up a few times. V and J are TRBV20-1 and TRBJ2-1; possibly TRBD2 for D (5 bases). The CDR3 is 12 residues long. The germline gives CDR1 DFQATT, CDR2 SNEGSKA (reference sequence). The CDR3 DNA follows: TGCTCGTCGGGGTTTTCCTACAATGAGCAGTTCTTC. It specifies CSSGFSYNEQFF.

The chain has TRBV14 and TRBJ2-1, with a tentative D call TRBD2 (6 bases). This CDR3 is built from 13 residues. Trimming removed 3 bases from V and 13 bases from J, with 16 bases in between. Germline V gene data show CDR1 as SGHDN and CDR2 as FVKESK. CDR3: CASSQAAGSAQFF. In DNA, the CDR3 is TGTGCCAGCAGCCAGGCAGCGGGCTCCGCTCAGTTCTTC. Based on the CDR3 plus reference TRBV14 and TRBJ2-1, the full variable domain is EAGVTQFPSHSVIEKGQTVTLRCDPISGHDNLYWYRRVMGKEIKFLLHFVKESKQDESGMPNNRFLAERTGGTYSTLKVQPAELEDSGVYFCASSQAAGSAQFFGPGTRLTVL.

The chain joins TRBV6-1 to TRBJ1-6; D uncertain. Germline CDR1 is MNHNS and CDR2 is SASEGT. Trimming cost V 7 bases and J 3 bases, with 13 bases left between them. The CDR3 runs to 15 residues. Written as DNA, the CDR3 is TGTGCCAGCACCTTAACAAACAACTATAATTCACCCCTCCACTTT. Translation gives CASTLTNNYNSPLHF.

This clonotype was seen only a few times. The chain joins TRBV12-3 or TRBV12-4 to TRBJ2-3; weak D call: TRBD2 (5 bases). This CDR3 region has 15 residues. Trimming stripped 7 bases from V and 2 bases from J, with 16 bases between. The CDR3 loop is CASKIMDSSTDTQYF. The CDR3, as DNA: TGTGCCAGCAAAATTATGGACTCATCCACAGATACGCAGTATTTT.

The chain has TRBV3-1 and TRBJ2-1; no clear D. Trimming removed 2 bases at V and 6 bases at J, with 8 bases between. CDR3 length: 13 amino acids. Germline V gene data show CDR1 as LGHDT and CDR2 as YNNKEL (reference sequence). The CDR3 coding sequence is TGTGCCAGCAGCCAAAGGGTGGGCAATGAGCAGTTCTTC. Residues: CASSQRVGNEQFF.

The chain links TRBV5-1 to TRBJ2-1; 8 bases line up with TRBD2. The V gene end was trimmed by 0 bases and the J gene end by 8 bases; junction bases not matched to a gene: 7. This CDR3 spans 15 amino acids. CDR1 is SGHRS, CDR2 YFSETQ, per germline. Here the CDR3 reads CASSLEPGRGHEQFF. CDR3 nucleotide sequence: TGCGCCAGCAGCTTGGAGCCCGGGAGGGGACATGAGCAGTTCTTC.

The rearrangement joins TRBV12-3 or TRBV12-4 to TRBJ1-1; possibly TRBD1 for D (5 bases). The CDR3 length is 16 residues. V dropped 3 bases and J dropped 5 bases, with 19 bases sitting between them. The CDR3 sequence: CASSLTPGQGRTEAFF. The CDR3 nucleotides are TGTGCCAGCAGTTTGACCCCGGGCCAGGGCCGGACTGAAGCTTTCTTT.

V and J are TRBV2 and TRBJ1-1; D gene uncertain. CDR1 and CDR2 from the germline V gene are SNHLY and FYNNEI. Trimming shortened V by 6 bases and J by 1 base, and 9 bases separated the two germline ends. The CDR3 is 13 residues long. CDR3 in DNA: TGTGCCAGCAGCTCCAGACCGAACACTGAAGCTTTCTTT. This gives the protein CASSSRPNTEAFF.

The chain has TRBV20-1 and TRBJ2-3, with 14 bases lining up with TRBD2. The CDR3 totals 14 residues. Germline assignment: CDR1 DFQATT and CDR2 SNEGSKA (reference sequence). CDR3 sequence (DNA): TGCAGCGCGACTAGCGGGAGGGGGACAGATACGCAGTATTTT. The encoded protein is CSATSGRGTDTQYF.

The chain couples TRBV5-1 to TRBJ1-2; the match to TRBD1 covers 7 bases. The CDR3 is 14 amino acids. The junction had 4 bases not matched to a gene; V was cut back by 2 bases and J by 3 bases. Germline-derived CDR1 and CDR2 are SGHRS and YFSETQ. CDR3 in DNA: TGCGCCAGCAGCTTAGGGGGCTGGGACTATGGCTACACCTTC. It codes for CASSLGGWDYGYTF.

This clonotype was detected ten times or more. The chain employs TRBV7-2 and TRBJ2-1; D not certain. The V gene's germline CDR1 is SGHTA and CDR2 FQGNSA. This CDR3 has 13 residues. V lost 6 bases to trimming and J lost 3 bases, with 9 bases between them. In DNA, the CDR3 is TGTGCCAGCAGTTTAAACAGCTACAATGAGCAGTTCTTC. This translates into CASSLNSYNEQFF.

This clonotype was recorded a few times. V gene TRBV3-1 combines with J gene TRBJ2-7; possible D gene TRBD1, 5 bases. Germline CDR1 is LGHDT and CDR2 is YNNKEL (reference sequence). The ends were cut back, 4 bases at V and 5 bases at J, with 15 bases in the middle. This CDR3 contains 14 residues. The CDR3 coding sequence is TGTGCCAGCAGCCGTAAAGGGGCTCTCAACGAGCAGTACTTC. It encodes CASSRKGALNEQYF.

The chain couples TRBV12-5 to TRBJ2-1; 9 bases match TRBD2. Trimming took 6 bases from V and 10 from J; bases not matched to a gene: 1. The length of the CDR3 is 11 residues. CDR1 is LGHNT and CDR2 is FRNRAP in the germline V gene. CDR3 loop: CASGGLAEQFF. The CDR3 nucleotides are TGTGCTAGTGGCGGACTAGCGGAGCAGTTCTTC.

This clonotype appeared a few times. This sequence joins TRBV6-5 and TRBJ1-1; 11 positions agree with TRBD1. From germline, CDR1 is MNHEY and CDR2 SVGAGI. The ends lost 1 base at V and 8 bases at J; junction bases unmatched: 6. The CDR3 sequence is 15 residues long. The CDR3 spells CASSYLGTGGTEAFF. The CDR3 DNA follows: TGTGCCAGCAGTTACTTGGGGACAGGGGGTACGGAAGCTTTCTTT.

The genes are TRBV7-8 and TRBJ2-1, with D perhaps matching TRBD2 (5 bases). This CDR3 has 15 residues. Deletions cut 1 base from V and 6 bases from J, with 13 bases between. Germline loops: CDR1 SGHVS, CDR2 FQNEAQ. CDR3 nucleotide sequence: TGTGCCAGCAGCTTAGGGAGGATTAGCACCAATGAGCAGTTCTTC. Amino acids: CASSLGRISTNEQFF.

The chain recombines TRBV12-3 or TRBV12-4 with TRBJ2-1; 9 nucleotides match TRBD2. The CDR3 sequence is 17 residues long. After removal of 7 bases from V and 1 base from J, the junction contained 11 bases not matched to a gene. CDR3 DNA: TGTGCCAGCAAGACTAGCGGCCTGAGGTTGTCCTACAATGAGCAGTTCTTC. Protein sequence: CASKTSGLRLSYNEQFF.

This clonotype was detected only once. CDR3 nucleotides: TGTGCCAGCTCTTTACGGCGCGACTATAATTCACCCCTCCACTTT. This encodes CASSLRRDYNSPLHF. The chain links TRBV25-1 to TRBJ1-6; no clear D gene. Germline V gene lookup returns CDR1 MGHDK and CDR2 SYGVNS. V shed 8 bases and J shed 3 bases, with 14 bases lying between them. There are 15 residues in the CDR3.

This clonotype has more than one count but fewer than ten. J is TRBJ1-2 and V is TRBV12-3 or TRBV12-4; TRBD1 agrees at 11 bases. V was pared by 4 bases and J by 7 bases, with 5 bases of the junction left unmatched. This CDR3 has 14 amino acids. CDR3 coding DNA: TGTGCCAGCAGTTCCGGAGGGACAGGGGGTGGCTACACCTTC. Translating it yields CASSSGGTGGGYTF.

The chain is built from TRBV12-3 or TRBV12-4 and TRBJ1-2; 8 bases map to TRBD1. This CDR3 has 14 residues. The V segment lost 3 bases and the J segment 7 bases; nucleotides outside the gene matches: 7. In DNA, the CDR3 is TGTGCCAGCAGTTTGACAGGGGCGCGGGTTGGCTACACCTTC. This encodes CASSLTGARVGYTF.

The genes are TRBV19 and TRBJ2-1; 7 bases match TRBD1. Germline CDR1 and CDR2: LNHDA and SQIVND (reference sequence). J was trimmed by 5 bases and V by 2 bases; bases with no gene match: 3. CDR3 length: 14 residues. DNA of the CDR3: TGTGCCAGTAGTATAATGCAGGGGGACAATGAGCAGTTCTTC. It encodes CASSIMQGDNEQFF.

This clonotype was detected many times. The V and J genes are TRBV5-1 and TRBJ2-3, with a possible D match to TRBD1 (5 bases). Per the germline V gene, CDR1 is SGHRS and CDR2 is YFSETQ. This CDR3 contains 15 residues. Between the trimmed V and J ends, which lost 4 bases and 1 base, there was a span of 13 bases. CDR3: CASSHGQFGTDTQYF. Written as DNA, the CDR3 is TGCGCCAGCAGCCACGGACAATTTGGCACAGATACGCAGTATTTT.

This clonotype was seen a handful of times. CDR3 loop: CSSGPSWGGGAEKTQYF. The CDR3, as DNA: TGCAGCTCCGGCCCTTCTTGGGGCGGGGGGGCCGAAAAGACCCAGTACTTC. The rearrangement links TRBV29-1 to TRBJ2-5; 9 nucleotides match TRBD2. Germline V CDR1 and CDR2: SQVTM, ANQGSEA. There are 17 residues in the CDR3. After removal of 8 bases from V and 6 bases from J, the junction contained 22 bases not matched to a gene.

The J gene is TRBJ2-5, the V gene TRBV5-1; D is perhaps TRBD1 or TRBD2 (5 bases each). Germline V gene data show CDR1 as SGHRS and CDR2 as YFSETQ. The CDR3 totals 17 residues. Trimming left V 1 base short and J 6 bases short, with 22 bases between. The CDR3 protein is CASSLFTDVGTGKTQYF. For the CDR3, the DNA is TGCGCCAGCAGCTTGTTTACCGACGTGGGGACGGGAAAGACCCAGTACTTC.